This TCR beta chain comes out of a study of blood T cells in healthy people across ages (dated by TCRdb to 2015 to 2017). A note on the overall study: In model experiments, roughly one uniquely barcoded TCR beta cDNA molecule per two T cells was captured by template switching. Using deep sequencing normalized with unique cDNA molecular identifiers, the study measured how TCR beta repertoire diversity changes with age. Donors were grouped into four age groups: young (average roughly 16 years), middle-aged (around 39), aged (around 66) and long-lived (roughly 80). To avoid experimental bias, donors of different ages were distributed randomly across sequencing lanes. For two donors (one aged 18 to 30 and one aged 80 or older), the study analyzed two additional independent replicas of 1 million unique cDNA reads from the same blood draw. Overall results and qualifications from the work: Observed TCR beta diversity per million T cells fell roughly linearly with age, and a significant reduction was already apparent by age roughly 40. Conclusive comparison of naive and antigen-experienced compartments was prevented by the profiling of bulk unsorted PBMCs. The CMV infection status of donors was not known, potentially confounding age-related changes in expanded clonotypes. Compared with the aged group, the long-lived group had more naive CD4+ T cells, fewer expanded clones and increased TCR diversity, suggesting age selection. Estimates of total diversity from one million sequenced T cells were regarded as lower bounds and underestimates. A strong correlation was found between observed TCR beta diversity and the percentage of naive T cells measured by flow cytometry.

This clonotype was observed at least ten times. Its specific antigen is unknown. Base qualities are missing; no much larger clone stands one base away. The library was made by 5' RACE. Sequencing was performed on an Illumina HiSeq 2500. A second PCR of roughly 7 to 11 cycles was performed with a sample-barcoded 5' primer and a J-beta primer mix. Each TCR beta cDNA molecule received a unique molecular identifier from a template-switch 5' adaptor carrying 12 random nucleotides. At least 2.5 million CDR3-containing paired-end reads were obtained from each sample. First-strand cDNA synthesis was performed from all RNA using the Mint cDNA synthesis kit, with priming by a TRBC-specific oligonucleotide. Following uracil-DNA glycosylase treatment, all cDNA underwent a first 18-cycle PCR with the universal primers M1SS and BC2_uni_R. Per the source publication's procedure: Normalization of each sample was performed by random selection of 1 million high-quality reads, each carrying a distinct molecular identifier. Reads with shared molecular identifiers were discarded instead of being binned into consensus sequences. CDR3 identification, clonotype clustering and error correction used MiTCR with a Q25 quality threshold and the strictest error-elimination algorithm. A nonparametric unseen species model with Euler transformation was used to estimate lower-bound total TCR beta diversity. TCRdb reworked the public reads: Q25 trimming with fastp, MiXCR clone assembly, productive beta chains retained. All rows with the same CDR3 protein become a single entry with the most common DNA and genes. For this entry, the V and J calls and clone size follow TCRdb and not the study's own pipeline. In all, the sample holds around 1.5 million distinct CDR3 sequences, and 34% of those were seen once. The ten largest clones take up around 10% of the sample.

Cut back by 6 bases and 5 bases, the V and J ends lie 16 bases apart. According to the germline V gene, CDR1 reads SQVTM and CDR2 reads ANQGSEA. From the cysteine up to the phenylalanine, the CDR3 has a length of 13 residues. Just the 39-base CDR3 DNA is kept, in frame starting at base 1. Systemically healthy Caucasian individuals from Russia, approximately 39 in total and aged roughly 6 to 100 years, were included as donors. Each donor gave ten milliliters of peripheral blood, collected into EDTA-treated Vacutainer tubes. Ficoll-Paque density-gradient centrifugation was used to isolate PBMCs, with at least 7 million per sample. Total RNA was extracted from PBMCs with Trizol reagent, with at least 5 micrograms obtained per sample. For every donor, an aliquot of PBMCs went through flow cytometry to measure the percentages of naive CD45RAhigh/CD27high T cells.

The chain links TRBV29-1 with TRBJ2-5, with the D gene not clear enough to name. The sequence was obtained from a woman younger than 45 in good health. Sequencing input: blood. The CDR3 here reads CSVQTGGRETQYF. The DNA sequence reads TGCAGCGTCCAAACGGGTGGGCGGGAGACCCAGTACTTC.